This TCR beta chain came from a study of a mutant IDH1 vaccine in newly diagnosed glioma. In the study overall: Males made up around 62% and females roughly 40% of treated patients, whose mean age was 40.4 years. Study-wide findings and caveats: Changes in top peripheral clonotypes did not appear linked to pseudoprogression.

Sample time point: baseline, week 1 (first vaccination visit). Treatment meaning: pre-vaccination baseline after standard-of-care therapy. This clone was detected once. Its specificity is unknown. The junction and the germline gene differ at one end; a read error may be behind it. Assay: immunoSEQ multiplex PCR; the TCRdb copy retains only in-frame clones and omits some. This table holds approximately 15,000 clones, about 95% found once. The germline V gene has CDR1 MDHEN and CDR2 SYDVKM. The CDR3 loop spans 16 amino acids. The receptor's source is a woman aged 18-35 years with glioma. Some clones in this sample may be carry-over from other donors' samples. Source: peripheral blood mononuclear cells (PBMCs), taken from a glioma patient treated with radiotherapy, temozolomide or both. This chain connects TRBV28 to TRBJ1-2, with 8 bases lining up with TRBD1. CDR3 residues: CASSIWTGRVNYGYTF. DNA of the CDR3: TGTGCCAGCAGTATATGGACAGGGCGGGTGAACTATGGCTACACCTTC.